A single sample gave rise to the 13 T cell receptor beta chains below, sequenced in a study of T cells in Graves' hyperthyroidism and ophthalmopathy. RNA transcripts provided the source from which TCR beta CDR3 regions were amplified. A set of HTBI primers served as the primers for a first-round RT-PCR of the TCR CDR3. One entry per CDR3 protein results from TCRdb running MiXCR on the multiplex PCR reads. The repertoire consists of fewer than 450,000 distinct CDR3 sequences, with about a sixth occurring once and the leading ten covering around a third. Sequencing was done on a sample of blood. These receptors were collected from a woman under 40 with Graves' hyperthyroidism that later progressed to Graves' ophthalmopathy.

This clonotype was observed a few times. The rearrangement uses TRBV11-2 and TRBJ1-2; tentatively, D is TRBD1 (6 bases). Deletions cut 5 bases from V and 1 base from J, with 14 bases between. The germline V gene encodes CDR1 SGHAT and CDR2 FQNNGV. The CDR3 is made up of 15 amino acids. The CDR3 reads CASSGRTDHNYGYTF. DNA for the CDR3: TGTGCCAGCAGCGGTCGGACAGACCATAACTATGGCTACACCTTC.

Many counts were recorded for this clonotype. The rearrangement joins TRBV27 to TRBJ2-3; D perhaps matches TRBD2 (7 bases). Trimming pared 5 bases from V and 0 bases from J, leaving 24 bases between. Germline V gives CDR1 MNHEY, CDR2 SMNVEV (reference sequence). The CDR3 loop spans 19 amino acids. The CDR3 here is CASSAGPLGGGTSTDTQYF. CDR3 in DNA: TGTGCCAGCAGTGCCGGACCACTGGGCGGGGGCACTAGCACAGATACGCAGTATTTT.

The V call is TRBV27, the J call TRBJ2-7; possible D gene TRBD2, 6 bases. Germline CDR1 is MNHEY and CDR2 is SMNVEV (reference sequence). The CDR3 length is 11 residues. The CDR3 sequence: CVTRGGYEQYF. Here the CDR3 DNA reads TGTGTCACGCGGGGTGGCTACGAGCAGTACTTC.

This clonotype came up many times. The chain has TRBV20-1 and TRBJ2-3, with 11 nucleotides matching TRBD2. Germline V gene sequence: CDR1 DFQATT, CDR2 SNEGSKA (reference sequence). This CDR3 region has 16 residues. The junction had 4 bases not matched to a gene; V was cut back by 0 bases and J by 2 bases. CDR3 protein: CSARDPLAGDTDTQYF. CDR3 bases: TGCAGTGCTAGAGATCCACTAGCGGGAGACACAGATACGCAGTATTTT.

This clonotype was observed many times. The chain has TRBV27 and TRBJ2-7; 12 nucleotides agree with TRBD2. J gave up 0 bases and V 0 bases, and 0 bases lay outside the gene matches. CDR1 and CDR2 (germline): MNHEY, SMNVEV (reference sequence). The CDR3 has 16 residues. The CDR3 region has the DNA TGTGCCAGCAGTTTATCGACTAGCGGGAGCTCCTACGAGCAGTACTTC. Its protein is CASSLSTSGSSYEQYF.

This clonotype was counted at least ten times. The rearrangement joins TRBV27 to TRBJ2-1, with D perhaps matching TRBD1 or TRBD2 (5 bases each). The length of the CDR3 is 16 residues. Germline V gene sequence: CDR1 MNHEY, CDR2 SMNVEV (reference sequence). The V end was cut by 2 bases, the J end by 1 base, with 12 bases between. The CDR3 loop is CASSLEAGASYNEQFF. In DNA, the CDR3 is TGTGCCAGCAGTTTAGAGGCCGGGGCGTCCTACAATGAGCAGTTCTTC.

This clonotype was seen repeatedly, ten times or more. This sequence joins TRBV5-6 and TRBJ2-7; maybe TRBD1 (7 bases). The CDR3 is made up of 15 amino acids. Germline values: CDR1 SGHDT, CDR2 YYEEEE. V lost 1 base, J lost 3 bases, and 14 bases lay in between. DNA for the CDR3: TGTGCCAGCAGCTTGTCCGCAGGGGGACTCTACGAGCAGTACTTC. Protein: CASSLSAGGLYEQYF.

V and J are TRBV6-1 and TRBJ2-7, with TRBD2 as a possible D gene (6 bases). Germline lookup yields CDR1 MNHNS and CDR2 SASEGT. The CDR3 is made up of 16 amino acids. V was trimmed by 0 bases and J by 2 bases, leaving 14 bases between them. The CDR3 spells CASSEAGGTVTYEQYF. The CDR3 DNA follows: TGTGCCAGCAGTGAAGCGGGGGGAACAGTTACCTACGAGCAGTACTTC.

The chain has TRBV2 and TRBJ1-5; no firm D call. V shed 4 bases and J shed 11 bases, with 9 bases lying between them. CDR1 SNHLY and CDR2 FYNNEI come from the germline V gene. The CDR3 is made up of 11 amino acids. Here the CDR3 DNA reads TGTGCCAGCAGTGCATACGTGACCCAGCATTTT. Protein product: CASSAYVTQHF.

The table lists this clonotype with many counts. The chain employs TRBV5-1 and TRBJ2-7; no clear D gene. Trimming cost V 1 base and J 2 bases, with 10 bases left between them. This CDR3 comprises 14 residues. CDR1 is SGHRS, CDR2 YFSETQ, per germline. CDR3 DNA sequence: TGCGCCAGCAGCTTGATCGTCGGCCCCTACGAGCAGTACTTC. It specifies CASSLIVGPYEQYF.

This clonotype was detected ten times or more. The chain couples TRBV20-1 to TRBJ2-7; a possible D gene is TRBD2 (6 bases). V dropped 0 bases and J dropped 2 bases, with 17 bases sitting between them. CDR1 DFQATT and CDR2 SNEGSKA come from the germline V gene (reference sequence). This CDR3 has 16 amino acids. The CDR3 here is CSARDEGRSFAYEQYF. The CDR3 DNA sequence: TGCAGTGCTAGAGACGAGGGGAGGTCATTTGCCTACGAGCAGTACTTC.

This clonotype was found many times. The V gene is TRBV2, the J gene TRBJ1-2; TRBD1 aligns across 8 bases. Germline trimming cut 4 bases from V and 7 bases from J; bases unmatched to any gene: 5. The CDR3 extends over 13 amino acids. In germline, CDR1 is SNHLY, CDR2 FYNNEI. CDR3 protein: CASSGRGQIGYTF. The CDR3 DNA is TGTGCCAGCAGTGGCAGGGGGCAGATTGGCTACACCTTC. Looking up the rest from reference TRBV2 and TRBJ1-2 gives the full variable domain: EPEVTQTPSHQVTQMGQEVILRCVPISNHLYFYWYRQILGQKVEFLVSFYNNEISEKSEIFDDQFSVERPDGSNFTLKIRSTKLEDSAMYFCASSGRGQIGYTFGSGTRLTVV.

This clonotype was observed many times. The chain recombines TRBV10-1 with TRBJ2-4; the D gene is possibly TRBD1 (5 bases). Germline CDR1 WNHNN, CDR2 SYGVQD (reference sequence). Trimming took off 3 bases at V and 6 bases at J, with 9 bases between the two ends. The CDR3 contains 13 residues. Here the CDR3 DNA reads TGCGCCAGCAGTGATCCAGGGATAAACATTCAGTACTTC. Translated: CASSDPGINIQYF.